This T cell receptor (beta chain) stems from a study of technical replicates of blood from a handful of donors. This table comes from immunoSEQ multiplex PCR, and its TCRdb copy is limited to in-frame clones, with some not included. The table lists about 72,000 clones, less than 97% of them singletons. The CDR3 covers 14 residues. Germline V gene data show CDR1 as SGHDT and CDR2 as YYEEEE. J lost 1 base, V lost 5 bases, and 5 bases had no gene match. The TCR sequence derives from a human donor in good health. Sequenced input: T cells isolated from PBMCs. The genes are TRBV5-6 and TRBJ2-7, with 8 bases lining up with TRBD1. DNA of the CDR3: TGTGCCAGCAGAATCGGGACAGGATCCTACGAGCAGTACTTC. Translation gives CASRIGTGSYEQYF. The complete variable domain, with remaining parts taken from reference TRBV5-6 and TRBJ2-7, reads DAGVTQSPTHLIKTRGQQVTLRCSPKSGHDTVSWYQQALGQGPQFIFQYYEEEERQRGNFPDRFSGHQFPNYSSELNVNALLLGDSALYLCASRIGTGSYEQYFGPGTRLTVT.